The rows below give T cell receptor beta chains drawn from one sample of a study of identical twins. One entry per CDR3 protein, called by TCRdb with MiXCR from the 5' RACE reads. The data hold about 720,000 distinct CDR3 sequences, with around a sixth observed a single time. The same sample was also studied in work on T cells expressing NK-cell markers.

Sequencing input: PBMCs. These receptors were taken from a woman aged 18-29 years in good health. Both conserved end residues are part of each CDR3. D genes are given only for firm matches. Size is stated for part of the rows, as once, few or many counts, or as a class when the clone is expanded.

clone_size	v_call	d_call	j_call	cdr3_aa	cdr3_nt
few	TRBV19	NA	TRBJ2-3	CASSALGGHTQYF	TGTGCCAGTAGTGCCCTCGGGGGGCATACGCAGTATTTT
few	TRBV3-1	NA	TRBJ1-5	CASSQWDIRQPQHF	TGTGCCAGCAGCCAGTGGGACATCAGGCAGCCCCAGCATTTT
many	TRBV6-5	NA	TRBJ2-3	CASSSRTHDTQYF	TGTGCCAGCAGTTCTCGGACTCACGATACGCAGTATTTT
NA	TRBV12-3/TRBV12-4	NA	TRBJ2-2	CASRLDSPTNTGELFF	TGTGCCAGCAGGTTGGACAGCCCTACGAACACCGGGGAGCTGTTTTTT
NA	TRBV15	NA	TRBJ2-1	CATSRLEIYNEQFF	TGTGCCACCAGCAGATTGGAGATTTACAATGAGCAGTTCTTC
few	TRBV6-5	TRBD1	TRBJ2-7	CASSYARTGAYEQYF	TGTGCCAGCAGTTACGCGCGGACAGGGGCCTACGAGCAGTACTTC
NA	TRBV7-2	TRBD2	TRBJ2-7	CASSLGGAGGAYEQYF	TGTGCCAGCAGCTTAGGTGGCGCGGGGGGGGCCTACGAGCAGTACTTC
few	TRBV5-1	TRBD1	TRBJ2-2	CASSLDRLSTGELFF	TGCGCCAGCAGTTTGGACAGGTTGAGCACCGGGGAGCTGTTTTTT
few	TRBV5-1	TRBD2	TRBJ2-7	CASSLALTSGAYEQYF	TGCGCCAGCAGCTTGGCCCTGACTAGCGGTGCCTACGAGCAGTACTTC
NA	TRBV18	NA	TRBJ2-1	CASSPEGRDSYNEQFF	TGTGCCAGCTCACCAGAGGGAAGGGACTCCTACAATGAGCAGTTCTTC
NA	TRBV20-1	NA	TRBJ2-5	CSVSSPQQTFSLGQETQYF	TGCAGTGTTTCTTCTCCCCAGCAGACCTTCTCACTAGGACAAGAGACCCAGTACTTC
NA	TRBV20-1	TRBD2	TRBJ2-3	CSAIEGGAGRTDTQYF	TGCAGTGCTATTGAGGGAGGGGCGGGTCGCACAGATACGCAGTATTTT
once	TRBV29-1	TRBD2	TRBJ2-1	CSVGGGAQVRRNEQFF	TGCAGCGTTGGCGGGGGGGCCCAGGTCCGTCGAAATGAGCAGTTCTTC
NA	TRBV4-1	NA	TRBJ2-1	CASSQASASNEQFF	TGCGCCAGCAGCCAAGCCAGCGCGTCCAATGAGCAGTTCTTC
NA	TRBV10-3	NA	TRBJ2-3	CAIAGGHTDTQYF	TGTGCCATCGCAGGGGGGCACACAGATACGCAGTATTTT
NA	TRBV6-2/TRBV6-3	NA	TRBJ1-6	CASSWTEASPLHF	TGTGCCAGCAGTTGGACAGAGGCCTCACCCCTCCACTTT
few	TRBV6-1	TRBD1	TRBJ2-7	CASSKDRARVQYF	TGTGCCAGCAGCAAGGACAGGGCAAGAGTGCAGTACTTC
few	TRBV5-1	TRBD2	TRBJ2-7	CASSWTSGAYEQYF	TGCGCCAGCAGCTGGACTAGCGGGGCCTACGAGCAGTACTTC
many	TRBV11-3	NA	TRBJ1-5	CASSLDSAGEQPQHF	TGTGCCAGCAGCTTAGATTCGGCAGGGGAACAGCCCCAGCATTTT
few	TRBV3-1	TRBD2	TRBJ2-1	CASSPGLAGRVYNEQFF	TGTGCCAGCAGCCCCGGACTAGCGGGACGTGTTTACAATGAGCAGTTCTTC
few	TRBV27	NA	TRBJ2-1	CASSYRGQEQFF	TGTGCCAGCAGTTACCGAGGACAGGAGCAGTTCTTC
NA	TRBV7-6	NA	TRBJ2-1	CASSSNGNEQFF	TGTGCCAGCAGCTCCAACGGTAATGAGCAGTTCTTC
few	TRBV20-1	NA	TRBJ2-1	CSATPTVPEQFF	TGCAGTGCTACCCCGACTGTCCCCGAGCAGTTCTTC
few	TRBV12-3/TRBV12-4	NA	TRBJ2-2	CASSETGNTGELFF	TGTGCCAGCAGCGAGACTGGAAACACCGGGGAGCTGTTTTTT
few	TRBV27	NA	TRBJ1-2	CASSLKVEVWGYTF	TGTGCCAGCAGTTTAAAAGTAGAGGTCTGGGGCTACACCTTC
few	TRBV11-1	TRBD2	TRBJ2-3	CASSSGPLAGGPSTDTQYF	TGTGCCAGCAGCTCCGGGCCCTTAGCGGGGGGCCCGTCCACAGATACGCAGTATTTT
NA	TRBV5-1	NA	TRBJ1-2	CASSPRQPLPRGYTF	TGCGCCAGCAGCCCGCGACAGCCTCTCCCTAGAGGCTACACCTTC
NA	TRBV10-2	NA	TRBJ1-1	CASSGQWQNTEAFF	TGCGCCAGCAGTGGTCAATGGCAGAACACTGAAGCTTTCTTT
many	TRBV12-3/TRBV12-4	TRBD2	TRBJ2-5	CACSLYGLSGRASGETQYF	TGTGCCTGCAGTTTATACGGTCTTAGCGGGAGGGCCTCGGGGGAGACCCAGTACTTC
NA	TRBV5-1	NA	TRBJ2-7	CASSAGGLLYEQYF	TGCGCCAGCAGCGCCGGGGGGCTTCTCTACGAGCAGTACTTC